The present T cell receptor (beta chain) was sequenced within a study of blood T cell repertoires in COVID-19. With 4 bases removed from V and 4 bases from J, the gap between germline ends came to 7 bases. Per the germline V gene, CDR1 is LNHDA and CDR2 is SQIVND (reference sequence). The CDR3 has 13 amino acids. Clones were sequenced by immunoSEQ multiplex PCR, and TCRdb holds only the in-frame ones, with some missing. The sample comprises fewer than 250,000 clones, roughly 80% of which are singletons, and more than 4.5% rests with the top ten. The chain uses TRBV19 and TRBJ1-4; no definite D call. Material: PBMCs or T cells enriched from blood (not recorded which). This clonotype was sampled from a woman between 45 and 60 years old who had been exposed to COVID-19. Here the CDR3 reads CASSNGNNEKLFF. As DNA, the CDR3 is TGTGCCAGTAGTAACGGGAATAATGAAAAACTGTTTTTT.